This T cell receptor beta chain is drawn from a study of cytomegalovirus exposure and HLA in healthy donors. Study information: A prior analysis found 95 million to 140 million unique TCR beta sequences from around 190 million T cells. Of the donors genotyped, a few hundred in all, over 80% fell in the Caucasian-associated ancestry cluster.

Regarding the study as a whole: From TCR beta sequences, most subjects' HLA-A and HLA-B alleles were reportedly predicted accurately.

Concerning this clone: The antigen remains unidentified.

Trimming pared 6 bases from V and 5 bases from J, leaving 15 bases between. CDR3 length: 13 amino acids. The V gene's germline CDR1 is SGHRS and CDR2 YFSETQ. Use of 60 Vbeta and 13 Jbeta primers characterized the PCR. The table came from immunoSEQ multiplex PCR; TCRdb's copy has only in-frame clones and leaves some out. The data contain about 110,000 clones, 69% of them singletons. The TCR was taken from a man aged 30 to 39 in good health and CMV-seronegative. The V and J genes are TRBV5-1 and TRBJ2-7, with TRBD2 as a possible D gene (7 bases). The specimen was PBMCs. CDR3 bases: TGCGCCAGCAACCCCGTAGGGGGGGACGAGCAGTACTTC. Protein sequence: CASNPVGGDEQYF. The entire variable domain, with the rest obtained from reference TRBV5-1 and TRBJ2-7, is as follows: KAGVTQTPRYLIKTRGQQVTLSCSPISGHRSVSWYQQTPGQGLQFLFEYFSETQRNKGNFPGRFSGRQFSNSRSEMNVSTLELGDSALYLCASNPVGGDEQYFGPGTRLTVT.